A selection of T cell receptor beta chains follows, all from one sample in a study of blood T cell repertoires in COVID-19. Some clones are missing from TCRdb's copy, which holds only in-frame ones; the method was immunoSEQ multiplex PCR. Of fewer than 60,000 clones in the sample, roughly 93% are singletons; the top ten hold 1%. Specimen: peripheral blood. The receptors were gathered from a man in his sixties with COVID-19, enrolled during active disease. Each CDR3 is given with its conserved first and last residue. A D gene is named only where the DNA matches it firmly. Rows give clone size only sometimes, using once, few, many, or a class for an expanded clone.

cdr3_length	v_call	clone_size	d_call	j_call	cdr3_aa	cdr3_nt
14	TRBV5-6	once	.	TRBJ1-6	CASRPDSPNSPLHF	TGTGCCAGCAGGCCCGACAGTCCTAATTCACCCCTCCACTTT
15	TRBV27	.	TRBD1	TRBJ2-2	CASTWGRGQGGELFF	TGTGCCAGCACCTGGGGCAGGGGGCAGGGCGGGGAGCTGTTTTTT
14	TRBV28	.	.	TRBJ2-7	CASSLGGAKNEQYF	TGTGCCAGCAGTCTAGGGGGGGCAAAAAACGAGCAGTACTTC
15	TRBV9	once	TRBD1	TRBJ1-5	CASSHGQGAHQPQHF	TGTGCCAGCAGTCACGGACAGGGCGCTCATCAGCCCCAGCATTTT
13	TRBV14	.	TRBD1	TRBJ2-7	CASSRGLNYEQYF	TGTGCCAGCAGCAGGGGGCTTAACTACGAGCAGTACTTC
16	TRBV3-1/TRBV3-2	.	.	TRBJ1-2	CASSQDKGTPLYGYTF	TGTGCCAGCAGCCAAGATAAGGGGACACCGCTCTATGGCTACACCTTC
16	TRBV5-5	.	TRBD2	TRBJ2-7	CASSLVVGLIPYEQYF	TGTGCCAGCAGCTTGGTTGTGGGACTAATCCCGTACGAGCAGTACTTC
12	TRBV6-2/TRBV6-3	.	.	TRBJ2-7	CASSSPLYEQYF	TGTGCCAGCAGTTCCCCACTCTACGAGCAGTACTTC
14	TRBV19	.	TRBD1	TRBJ1-1	CASRPRTGRHEAFF	TGTGCCAGTAGACCTAGGACAGGGCGGCATGAAGCTTTCTTT
16	TRBV5-6	.	TRBD2	TRBJ2-3	CASRSRLAGAPDTQYF	TGTGCCAGCAGGAGCCGACTAGCGGGAGCTCCAGATACGCAGTATTTT
15	TRBV6-5	.	.	TRBJ1-4	CASSTRDYYNEKLFF	TGTGCCAGCAGTACACGGGACTACTATAATGAAAAACTGTTTTTT
16	TRBV7-2	.	TRBD2	TRBJ2-7	CASSSLSGRGAYEQYF	TGTGCCAGCAGCTCACTTAGCGGGAGGGGCGCCTACGAGCAGTACTTC
17	TRBV28	.	.	TRBJ1-5	CASSLWSVITHRQPQHF	TGTGCCAGCAGTTTATGGTCGGTAATAACCCACAGGCAGCCCCAGCATTTT
15	TRBV5-5	.	.	TRBJ2-7	CASSPVPTVSYEQYF	TGTGCCAGCAGCCCGGTTCCGACAGTATCCTACGAGCAGTACTTC
15	TRBV3-1/TRBV3-2	.	.	TRBJ1-1	CASSHPFTGNTEAFF	TGTGCCAGCAGCCACCCTTTTACAGGGAACACTGAAGCTTTCTTT
17	TRBV3-1/TRBV3-2	.	TRBD1	TRBJ1-4	CASSPRPGTGGEGKLFF	TGTGCCAGCAGCCCTCGTCCCGGGACAGGGGGCGAGGGAAAACTGTTTTTT
17	TRBV3-1/TRBV3-2	.	.	TRBJ1-2	CASSQDYLWTAGNGYTF	TGTGCCAGCAGCCAAGATTACTTATGGACAGCGGGAAATGGCTACACCTTC
14	TRBV5-1	.	TRBD1	TRBJ2-7	CASSWDRSSYEQYF	TGCGCCAGCAGCTGGGACAGGAGCTCCTACGAGCAGTACTTC
16	TRBV7-3	.	.	TRBJ2-1	CASSPGEYPFYNEQFF	TGTGCCAGCAGCCCTGGAGAGTACCCCTTCTACAATGAGCAGTTCTTC
18	TRBV7-3	.	TRBD1	TRBJ2-2	CASSPGTGGITNTGELFF	TGTGCCAGCAGCCCAGGGACAGGGGGCATTACGAACACCGGGGAGCTGTTTTTT
15	TRBV5-4	.	TRBD2	TRBJ2-3	CASSLASGRTDTQYF	TGTGCCAGCAGCTTGGCTAGCGGGAGGACAGATACGCAGTATTTT
13	TRBV6-5	.	.	TRBJ1-5	CASSYSPNQPQHF	TGTGCCAGCAGTTACTCTCCAAATCAGCCCCAGCATTTT
12	TRBV3-1/TRBV3-2	.	.	TRBJ1-2	CASSGTIYGYTF	TGTGCCAGTTCCGGGACAATCTATGGCTACACCTTC
20	TRBV7-3	.	.	TRBJ2-6	CASSSGQRELRPSGANVLTF	TGTGCCAGCAGCTCAGGACAGAGGGAGCTTAGGCCCTCTGGGGCCAACGTCCTGACTTTC
14	TRBV11-1	.	TRBD1	TRBJ1-3	CASSADRTGNTIYF	TGTGCCAGCAGCGCGGACAGGACTGGAAACACCATATATTTT
15	TRBV11-3	.	.	TRBJ2-2	CASSFGNTNTGELFF	TGTGCCAGCAGCTTTGGCAATACCAACACCGGGGAGCTGTTTTTT
14	TRBV19	.	TRBD1	TRBJ1-5	CASHRGQESQPQHF	TGTGCCAGTCACAGGGGCCAGGAGAGTCAGCCCCAGCATTTT
16	TRBV5-5	.	.	TRBJ1-5	CASSLYYRALNQPQHF	TGTGCCAGCAGCTTGTATTACAGGGCCCTAAATCAGCCCCAGCATTTT